Below, 18 T cell receptor beta chains from the same sample are listed, as sequenced in a study of cytomegalovirus exposure and HLA in healthy donors. The study ran its PCR with 60 Vbeta and 13 Jbeta primers. The method was immunoSEQ multiplex PCR; TCRdb's version includes in-frame clones alone and lacks a portion of them. Reported are about 20,000 clones; the ten largest clones contain roughly 22%. Input material: PBMCs. The receptors here all came from a man aged 55 to 69 in good health and CMV-seropositive.

The chain has TRBV11-2 and TRBJ2-7; D is possibly TRBD2 (5 bases). Germline-derived CDR1 and CDR2 are SGHAT and FQNNGV. The CDR3 spans 14 residues. Trimming shortened V by 5 bases and J by 2 bases, and 13 bases separated the two germline ends. CDR3 DNA sequence: TGTGCCAGCAGCCCACGAGGAGGCACCTACGAGCAGTACTTC. It yields the protein CASSPRGGTYEQYF.

The chain carries TRBV30 and TRBJ1-4; perhaps TRBD1 as D (5 bases). V was clipped by 4 bases and J by 4 bases, with 13 bases between them. The CDR3 totals 14 residues. Germline V gives CDR1 GTSNPN, CDR2 SVGIG (reference sequence). The CDR3 loop reads CAWTGITGNEKLFF. As DNA, the CDR3 is TGTGCCTGGACAGGGATTACGGGTAATGAAAAACTGTTTTTT.

The V gene is TRBV29-1, the J gene TRBJ2-3; 7 positions match TRBD2. Germline V gives CDR1 SQVTM, CDR2 ANQGSEA. The CDR3 runs to 13 residues. The trim removed 4 bases at V and 4 bases at J, leaving 5 bases unmatched. CDR3 coding DNA: TGCAGCGTTGGGGCGGGAGAAGCAGATACGCAGTATTTT. Protein: CSVGAGEADTQYF.

This rearrangement joins TRBV4-1 to TRBJ2-7; the match to TRBD1 covers 8 bases. Germline CDR1 is MGHRA and CDR2 is YSYEKL. After removal of 6 bases from V and 3 bases from J, the junction contained 4 bases not matched to a gene. This CDR3 has 13 residues. In DNA, the CDR3 is TGCGCCAGCAGACTAGACAGGGGCTACGAGCAGTACTTC. As protein: CASRLDRGYEQYF.

The gene calls are TRBV11-2 and TRBJ1-4; 7 bases are a match to TRBD1. Germline CDR1 and CDR2: SGHAT and FQNNGV. The CDR3 has 14 residues. J was trimmed by 0 bases and V by 6 bases; bases with no gene match: 1. CDR3 in DNA: TGTGCCAGCAGAGGGACAGCAACTAATGAAAAACTGTTTTTT. The encoded protein is CASRGTATNEKLFF.

The chain is built from TRBV6-5 and TRBJ2-4, with D possibly being TRBD1 (6 bases). The germline CDR1 and CDR2 sequences are MNHEY and SVGAGI. Trimming cost V 6 bases and J 7 bases, with 16 bases left between them. The CDR3 has 14 residues. This chain's CDR3 is CASRAGTSVNIQYF. The CDR3, as DNA: TGTGCCAGCAGGGCCGGGACATCAGTGAACATTCAGTACTTC.

This rearrangement joins TRBV4-1 to TRBJ2-3; D may be TRBD1 (7 bases). This CDR3 has 19 amino acids. V was shortened by 0 bases and J by 0 bases, with 19 bases between the two germline ends. The germline gives CDR1 MGHRA, CDR2 YSYEKL. This CDR3 reads CASSQDSRQGGGSTDTQYF. DNA of the CDR3: TGCGCCAGCAGCCAAGATTCCCGACAGGGAGGAGGTAGCACAGATACGCAGTATTTT.

The chain has TRBV20-1 and TRBJ2-3, with TRBD2 as a possible D gene (6 bases). The CDR3 extends over 11 amino acids. Germline V lookup: CDR1 DFQATT, CDR2 SNEGSKA (reference sequence). Trimming removed 5 bases at V and 6 bases at J, with 9 bases between. In DNA form, the CDR3 reads TGCAGTGCTCAGGAGGGGGATACGCAGTATTTT. Its translation is CSAQEGDTQYF.

The J gene is TRBJ2-1, the V gene TRBV4-2; TRBD2 aligns across 9 bases. The CDR3 sequence is 15 residues long. V dropped 1 base and J dropped 9; count of bases not matched to a gene: 7. Germline loops: CDR1 LGHNA, CDR2 YNFKEQ. CDR3 in DNA: TGTGCCAGCAGCCAAGTGTCAGCGGGAGGTATTGAGCAGTTCTTC. Amino acid sequence: CASSQVSAGGIEQFF.

V usage is TRBV4-1 and J usage is TRBJ1-1; 9 bases match TRBD1. This CDR3 is 14 amino acids long. V gave up 4 bases and J gave up 5 bases; unmatched junction bases: 5. Germline CDR1 is MGHRA and CDR2 is YSYEKL. The CDR3 DNA follows: TGCGCCAGCAGCCGAAGACAGGGGGGGACTGAAGCTTTCTTT. This gives the protein CASSRRQGGTEAFF.

This chain joins TRBV11-2 and TRBJ1-1; D is unresolved. In germline, CDR1 is SGHAT, CDR2 FQNNGV. V dropped 1 base and J dropped 1 base, with 7 bases sitting between them. CDR3 length equals 14 residues. The CDR3 loop is CASSLGSGNTEAFF. The CDR3, as DNA: TGTGCCAGCAGCTTAGGATCAGGGAACACTGAAGCTTTCTTT.

The CDR3 DNA is TGTGCCAGCAGTCGGACTAGCGGTAAAGTGTACGAGCAGTACTTC. Amino acids: CASSRTSGKVYEQYF. The gene calls are TRBV5-6 and TRBJ2-7, with 10 bases fitting TRBD2. Germline CDR1 and CDR2: SGHDT and YYEEEE. The CDR3 sequence is 15 residues long. Trimming removed 5 bases from V and 4 bases from J; junction bases left unmatched: 9.

The rearrangement links TRBV7-7 to TRBJ2-5; D perhaps matches TRBD2 (5 bases). Trimming stripped 3 bases from V and 5 bases from J, with 10 bases between. The CDR3 has 13 amino acids. Germline values: CDR1 SSHAT, CDR2 FNYEAQ (reference sequence). As DNA, the CDR3 is TGTGCCAGCAGCTTCGGACTGGCGGAGACCCAGTACTTC. This codes for CASSFGLAETQYF.

The J gene is TRBJ2-7, the V gene TRBV28, with D maybe TRBD1 (6 bases). Trimming cost V 4 bases and J 4 bases, with 14 bases left between them. Germline loops: CDR1 MDHEN, CDR2 SYDVKM. CDR3 length: 14 amino acids. DNA of the CDR3: TGTGCCAGCAGTTCTATCGGGACACTTTACGAGCAGTACTTC. Its translation is CASSSIGTLYEQYF.

This chain uses TRBV5-6 with TRBJ2-3, with TRBD1 identical over 8 bases. CDR3 length: 14 amino acids. From germline, CDR1 is SGHDT and CDR2 YYEEEE. V gave up 5 bases and J gave up 2 bases; unmatched junction bases: 4. In nucleotides, the CDR3 is TGTGCCAGCAGTTGGGACAGGTCCACAGATACGCAGTATTTT. Its translation is CASSWDRSTDTQYF.

The rearrangement uses TRBV6-6 and TRBJ2-1, with D possibly TRBD1 on 5 matching bases. Germline CDR1 reads MNHNY; CDR2 reads SVGAGI (reference sequence). This CDR3 region has 13 residues. Trimming took off 4 bases at V and 6 bases at J, with 10 bases between the two ends. The CDR3 spells CASSFVRGNEQFF. The CDR3 DNA is TGTGCCAGCAGTTTCGTAAGGGGCAATGAGCAGTTCTTC.

The chain uses TRBV5-1 and TRBJ1-2; 7 nucleotides align to TRBD1. V shed 4 bases and J 2 bases; nucleotides not matched to a gene: 5. Germline V gene data show CDR1 as SGHRS and CDR2 as YFSETQ. The CDR3 extends over 14 amino acids. CDR3 sequence: CASSPSTGNYGYTF. The CDR3 nucleotides are TGCGCCAGCAGCCCTTCGACAGGGAACTATGGCTACACCTTC.

The rearrangement uses TRBV19 and TRBJ2-7; 7 nucleotides match TRBD1. The CDR3 loop spans 16 amino acids. The junction had 9 bases not matched to a gene; V was cut back by 4 bases and J by 0 bases. Germline assignment: CDR1 LNHDA and CDR2 SQIVND (reference sequence). CDR3 loop: CASSKADRPSSYEQYF. The CDR3 region has the DNA TGTGCCAGTAGTAAGGCGGACAGGCCGAGCTCCTACGAGCAGTACTTC.